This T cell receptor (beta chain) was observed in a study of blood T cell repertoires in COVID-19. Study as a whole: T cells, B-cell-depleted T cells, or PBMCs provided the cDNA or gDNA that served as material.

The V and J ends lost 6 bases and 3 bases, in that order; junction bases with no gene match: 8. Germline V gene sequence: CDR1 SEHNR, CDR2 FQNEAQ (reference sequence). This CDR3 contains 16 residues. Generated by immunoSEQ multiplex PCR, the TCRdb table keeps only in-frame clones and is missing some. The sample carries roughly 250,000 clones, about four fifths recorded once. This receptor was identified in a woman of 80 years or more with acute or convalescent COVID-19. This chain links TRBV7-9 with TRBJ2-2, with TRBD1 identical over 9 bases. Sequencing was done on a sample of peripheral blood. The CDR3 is CASSLDRGIYTGELFF. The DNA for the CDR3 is TGTGCCAGCAGTTTGGACAGGGGTATATACACCGGGGAGCTGTTTTTT.